Following are 22 T cell receptor beta chains from one sample sequenced in a study of identical twins (dated by TCRdb to 2016 to 2018). The library relied on 5' RACE. Sequencing took place on an Illumina HiSeq 2000. TCRdb applied fastp at Q25 and MiXCR to the public reads, then kept only in-frame beta chains. Under each unique CDR3 protein, matching rows form one entry showing the most common genes and DNA. Within this sample are over 500,000 distinct CDR3 sequences, with about 20% of them counted one time only. In total, the top ten clones hold about 0.99% of the sample. A further study also used this sample, focusing on T cells expressing NK-cell markers.

The sequencing input was CD4+ T cells sorted from blood. These receptors originate from a woman under 30 in good health.

This clonotype has more than one count but fewer than ten. V gene TRBV20-1 combines with J gene TRBJ2-5; D uncertain. V shed 0 bases and J shed 5 bases, with 13 bases lying between them. Germline CDR1 DFQATT, CDR2 SNEGSKA (reference sequence). There are 14 residues in the CDR3. For the CDR3, the DNA is TGCAGTGCTAGAGATCCTAAAGGGTCCGAGACCCAGTACTTC. It yields the protein CSARDPKGSETQYF.

The table lists this clonotype with a few counts. The CDR3 nucleotides are TGTGCCAGCGGGGCGGGACAGAGCACAGATACGCAGTATTTT. This gives the protein CASGAGQSTDTQYF. V gene TRBV9 combines with J gene TRBJ2-3; weak D call: TRBD1 (7 bases). Germline loops: CDR1 SGDLS, CDR2 YYNGEE. Trimming pared 7 bases from V and 0 bases from J, leaving 12 bases between. The CDR3 spans 14 residues.

This clonotype has a handful of counts. This rearrangement joins TRBV5-1 to TRBJ2-5; D may be TRBD1 or TRBD2 (5 bases each). Looked up from germline, CDR1 is SGHRS and CDR2 is YFSETQ. The CDR3 has 15 residues. V was clipped by 4 bases and J by 1 base, with 14 bases between them. As DNA, the CDR3 is TGCGCCAGCAGCCGAGAGTGGGGGTTCCAAGAGACCCAGTACTTC. This codes for CASSREWGFQETQYF. Drawing the rest from reference TRBV5-1 and TRBJ2-5, the complete variable domain is KAGVTQTPRYLIKTRGQQVTLSCSPISGHRSVSWYQQTPGQGLQFLFEYFSETQRNKGNFPGRFSGRQFSNSRSEMNVSTLELGDSALYLCASSREWGFQETQYFGPGTRLLVL.

CDR3 protein: CASSLLMSGGQFF. The CDR3 nucleotides are TGTGCCAGCAGTTTATTAATGTCGGGCGGGCAGTTCTTC. The chain is built from TRBV12-3 or TRBV12-4 and TRBJ2-1, with unresolved D. Trimming pared 2 bases from V and 12 bases from J, leaving 14 bases between. This CDR3 has 13 residues.

V is TRBV20-1 and J is TRBJ2-1; D tentatively reads TRBD1 or TRBD2 (5 bases each). Germline CDR1 DFQATT, CDR2 SNEGSKA (reference sequence). The CDR3 consists of 15 residues. Trimming cost V 1 base and J 4 bases, with 14 bases left between them. CDR3 nucleotide sequence: TGCAGTGCTAGAGGGACTTTCTGGGGGTACAATGAGCAGTTCTTC. Translated, it gives CSARGTFWGYNEQFF.

The chain is built from TRBV12-3 or TRBV12-4 and TRBJ2-7; 8 nucleotides align to TRBD1. The CDR3 has 14 amino acids. J gave up 3 bases and V 5 bases, and 6 bases lay outside the gene matches. As DNA, the CDR3 is TGTGCCAGCAGTGCGGACAGGGTCTACTACGAGCAGTACTTC. The encoded protein is CASSADRVYYEQYF.

The chain joins TRBV5-1 to TRBJ2-5; D uncertain. CDR1 is SGHRS, CDR2 YFSETQ, per germline. This CDR3 comprises 15 residues. V lost 4 bases and J 2 bases, leaving 15 bases between the germline ends. CDR3 loop: CASSVAPSGQETQYF. The DNA for the CDR3 is TGCGCCAGCAGCGTGGCCCCTTCCGGGCAAGAGACCCAGTACTTC.

The chain has TRBV12-3 or TRBV12-4 and TRBJ1-2; 8 nucleotides match TRBD1. V lost 5 bases to trimming and J lost 3 bases; unmatched junction nucleotides: 5. This CDR3 has 14 residues. The CDR3 nucleotides read TGTGCCAGCAGTCGACTGACAGGGGACTATGGCTACACCTTC. Protein sequence: CASSRLTGDYGYTF.

A note on this clonotype: At one end, the junction sequence differs from germline, possibly due to a read error. The chain combines TRBV6-1 with TRBJ2-1, with 8 bases lining up with TRBD2. The CDR3 totals 17 residues. Germline CDR1 and CDR2: MNHNS and SASEGT. The CDR3 region has the DNA TGTGCCAGCAGTAAAGCCTTAGCGGGACACCGACCTTATGAGCAGTTCTTC. Translated: CASSKALAGHRPYEQFF.

The chain is built from TRBV12-3 or TRBV12-4 and TRBJ1-6, with unresolved D. This CDR3 contains 14 residues. The V end was cut by 6 bases, the J end by 5 bases, with 11 bases between. The CDR3 DNA follows: TGTGCCAGCAGCCGACACCAAAATAATTCACCCCTCCACTTT. This sequence encodes CASSRHQNNSPLHF.

This clonotype has just a few counts. This sequence joins TRBV5-4 and TRBJ2-3; a possible D gene is TRBD1 (6 bases). Germline-derived CDR1 and CDR2 are SGHNT and YYREEE (reference sequence). The CDR3 is made up of 15 amino acids. V lost 1 base, J lost 1 base, and 10 bases lay in between. The CDR3 DNA follows: TGTGCCAGCAGCTTGCAGGGGACGGGCACAGATACGCAGTATTTT. Its translation: CASSLQGTGTDTQYF. The entire variable domain, with the rest obtained from reference TRBV5-4 and TRBJ2-3, is as follows: ETGVTQSPTHLIKTRGQQVTLRCSSQSGHNTVSWYQQALGQGPQFIFQYYREEENGRGNFPPRFSGLQFPNYSSELNVNALELDDSALYLCASSLQGTGTDTQYFGPGTRLTVL.

This clonotype showed up just a few times. The V and J genes are TRBV10-1 and TRBJ2-1; D is unclear. This CDR3 is built from 15 residues. Germline CDR1 is WNHNN and CDR2 is SYGVQD (reference sequence). V lost 3 bases, J lost 2 bases, and 11 bases lay in between. CDR3 in amino acids: CASSEGPSAYNEQFF. The DNA for the CDR3 is TGCGCCAGCAGTGAAGGGCCTTCTGCCTACAATGAGCAGTTCTTC.

CDR3 nucleotides: TGTGCCAGCAGAGCGGGGGTAAACTATGGCTACACCTTC. Translated, it gives CASRAGVNYGYTF. V and J are TRBV2 and TRBJ1-2, with D maybe TRBD1 (5 bases). The CDR3 consists of 13 residues. Between the trimmed V and J ends, which lost 6 bases and 2 bases, there was a span of 10 bases. The germline V gene encodes CDR1 SNHLY and CDR2 FYNNEI.

This sequence joins TRBV12-3 or TRBV12-4 and TRBJ2-2; a weak D match, TRBD1 (5 bases). Deletions cut 2 bases from V and 1 base from J, with 14 bases between. The length of the CDR3 is 17 residues. DNA of the CDR3: TGTGCCAGCAGTTTAAGCCTGGGAACAGGGAACACCGGGGAGCTGTTTTTT. This codes for CASSLSLGTGNTGELFF.

This clonotype appeared a few times. V gene TRBV5-1 combines with J gene TRBJ1-1, with unresolved D. The V gene lost 5 bases and the J gene lost 3 bases, with 11 bases spanning the gap. The germline gives CDR1 SGHRS, CDR2 YFSETQ. The CDR3 loop spans 13 amino acids. CDR3 bases: TGCGCCAGCAGGAACGGGGTGGACACTGAAGCTTTCTTT. Translation gives CASRNGVDTEAFF.

The chain combines TRBV11-1 with TRBJ2-6, with 9 bases lining up with TRBD1. The J segment lost 2 bases and the V segment lost 4 bases, leaving 9 bases of the junction unmatched. This CDR3 has 18 amino acids. Per the germline V gene, CDR1 is SGHAT and CDR2 is FQDESV (reference sequence). Written as DNA, the CDR3 is TGTGCCAGCAGCTCCTACGGGACAGGGATAGCTGGGGCCAACGTCCTGACTTTC. This gives the protein CASSSYGTGIAGANVLTF.

The sample holds a few counts of this clonotype. This chain's CDR3 is CSAPGFRAYGYTF. Here the CDR3 DNA reads TGCAGTGCTCCAGGGTTTAGGGCCTATGGCTACACCTTC. V and J are TRBV20-1 and TRBJ1-2; tentative D call: TRBD1 (5 bases). This CDR3 is built from 13 residues. V was pared by 5 bases and J by 4 bases, with 14 bases between. Per germline, CDR1 DFQATT and CDR2 SNEGSKA (reference sequence).

The V call is TRBV7-9, the J call TRBJ2-2; D unresolved. Trimming took 5 bases from V and 3 from J, leaving 10 bases between them. The germline V gene has CDR1 SEHNR and CDR2 FQNEAQ (reference sequence). This CDR3 has 14 residues. The CDR3 DNA sequence: TGTGCCAGCAGCCCATATAGGGACACCGGGGAGCTGTTTTTT. Translation: CASSPYRDTGELFF.

This sequence joins TRBV20-1 and TRBJ1-1; D is perhaps TRBD1 (6 bases). The ends were cut back, 6 bases at V and 6 bases at J, with 20 bases in the middle. The CDR3 consists of 14 residues. CDR1 is DFQATT and CDR2 is SNEGSKA in the germline V gene (reference sequence). The CDR3 sequence: CSAPRVGGASEAFF. CDR3 nucleotides: TGCAGTGCCCCCCGCGTGGGGGGCGCGTCTGAAGCTTTCTTT.

This clonotype was seen repeatedly, ten times or more. CDR3 in amino acids: CASSSGTSGYEQYF. Here the CDR3 DNA reads TGTGCCAGCAGCTCCGGGACTAGCGGCTACGAGCAGTACTTC. V and J are TRBV2 and TRBJ2-7; TRBD2 aligns across 11 bases. The CDR3 sequence is 14 residues long. V was clipped by 6 bases and J by 3 bases; unmatched bases: 4. The V gene's germline CDR1 is SNHLY and CDR2 FYNNEI. Full variable domain (remainder filled in from reference TRBV2 and TRBJ2-7): EPEVTQTPSHQVTQMGQEVILRCVPISNHLYFYWYRQILGQKVEFLVSFYNNEISEKSEIFDDQFSVERPDGSNFTLKIRSTKLEDSAMYFCASSSGTSGYEQYFGPGTRLTVT.

A few counts support this clonotype. V is TRBV7-2 and J is TRBJ2-1; possible D gene TRBD2, 6 bases. Trimming cost V 1 base and J 10 bases, with 20 bases left between them. This CDR3 region has 16 residues. CDR1 is SGHTA, CDR2 FQGNSA, per germline. CDR3: CASSLGGTGGISEQFF. The CDR3 bases are TGTGCCAGCAGCTTAGGAGGGACGGGCGGGATAAGCGAGCAGTTCTTC.

This clonotype was observed a handful of times. This chain uses TRBV20-1 with TRBJ2-7; 7 positions agree with TRBD2. From germline, CDR1 is DFQATT and CDR2 SNEGSKA (reference sequence). The CDR3 is 15 residues long. Trimming at V came to 0 bases and at J to 0 bases, leaving 5 bases not matched to a gene. The CDR3 DNA is TGCAGTGCTAGAGATGGGAGCGGGAACTCCTACGAGCAGTACTTC. Its translation is CSARDGSGNSYEQYF.